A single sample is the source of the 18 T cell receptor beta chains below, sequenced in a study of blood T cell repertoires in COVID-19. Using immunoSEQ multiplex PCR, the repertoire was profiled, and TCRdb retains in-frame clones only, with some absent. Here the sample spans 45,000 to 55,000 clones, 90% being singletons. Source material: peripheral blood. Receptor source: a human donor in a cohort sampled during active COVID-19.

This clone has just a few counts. DNA of the CDR3: TGCGCCAGCAGTGAAACCCAGACAGGGGGTCGGAATCAGCCCCAGCATTTT. Its protein is CASSETQTGGRNQPQHF. V and J are TRBV10-2 and TRBJ1-5; 9 bases agree with TRBD1. The CDR3 runs 17 residues. The germline V gene encodes CDR1 WSHSY and CDR2 SAAADI. With 3 bases clipped from V and 4 bases from J, the junction kept 10 bases outside the gene matches.

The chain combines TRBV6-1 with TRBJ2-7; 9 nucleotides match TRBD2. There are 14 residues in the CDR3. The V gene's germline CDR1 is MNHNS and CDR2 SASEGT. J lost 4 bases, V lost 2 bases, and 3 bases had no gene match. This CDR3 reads CASSELAGLYEQYF. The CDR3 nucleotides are TGTGCCAGCAGTGAACTAGCGGGGCTGTACGAGCAGTACTTC.

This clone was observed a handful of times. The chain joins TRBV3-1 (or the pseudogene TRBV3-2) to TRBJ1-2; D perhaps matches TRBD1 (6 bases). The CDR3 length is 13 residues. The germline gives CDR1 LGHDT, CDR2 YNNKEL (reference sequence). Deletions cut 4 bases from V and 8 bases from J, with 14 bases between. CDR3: CASSPTGLDGYTF. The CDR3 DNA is TGTGCCAGCAGCCCCACAGGGTTGGACGGCTACACCTTC.

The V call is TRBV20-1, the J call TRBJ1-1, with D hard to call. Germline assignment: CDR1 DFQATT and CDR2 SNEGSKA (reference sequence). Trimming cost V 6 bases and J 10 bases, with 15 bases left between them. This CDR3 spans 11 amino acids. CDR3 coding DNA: TGCAGTGCCACTACCATCGTGGGAGCTTTCTTT. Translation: CSATTIVGAFF.

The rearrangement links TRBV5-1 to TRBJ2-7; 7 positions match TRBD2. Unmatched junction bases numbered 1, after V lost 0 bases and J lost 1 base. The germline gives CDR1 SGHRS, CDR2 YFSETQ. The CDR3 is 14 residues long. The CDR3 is CASSLGRESYEQYF. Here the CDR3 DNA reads TGCGCCAGCAGCTTGGGGCGGGAGTCCTACGAGCAGTACTTC.

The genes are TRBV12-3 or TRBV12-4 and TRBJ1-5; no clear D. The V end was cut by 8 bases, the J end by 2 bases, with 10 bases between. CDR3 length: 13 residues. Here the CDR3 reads CASGREGNQPQHF. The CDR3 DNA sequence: TGTGCCAGCGGAAGGGAGGGCAATCAGCCCCAGCATTTT.

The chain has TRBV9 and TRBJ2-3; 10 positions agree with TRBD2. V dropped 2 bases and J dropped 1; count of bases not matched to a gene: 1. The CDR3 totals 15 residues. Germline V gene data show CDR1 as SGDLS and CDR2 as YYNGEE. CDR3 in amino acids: CASSVGTSGTDTQYF. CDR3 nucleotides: TGTGCCAGCAGCGTCGGGACTAGCGGCACAGATACGCAGTATTTT.

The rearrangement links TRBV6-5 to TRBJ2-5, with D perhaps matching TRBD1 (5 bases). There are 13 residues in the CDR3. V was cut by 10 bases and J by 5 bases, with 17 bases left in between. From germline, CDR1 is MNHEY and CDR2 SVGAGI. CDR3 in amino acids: CAISLRDGETQYF. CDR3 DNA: TGTGCCATCTCACTCAGGGATGGGGAGACCCAGTACTTC.

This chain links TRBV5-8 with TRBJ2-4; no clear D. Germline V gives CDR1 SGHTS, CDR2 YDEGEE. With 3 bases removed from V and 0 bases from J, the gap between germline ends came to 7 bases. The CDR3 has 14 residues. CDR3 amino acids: CASSWAGAKNIQYF. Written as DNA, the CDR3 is TGTGCCAGCAGCTGGGCCGGAGCCAAAAACATTCAGTACTTC.

The CDR3 DNA reads TGTGCCACCAGTGATTTCCCCAATCTACCTAACACCGGGGAGCTGTTTTTT. Translation gives CATSDFPNLPNTGELFF. V and J are TRBV24-1 and TRBJ2-2; no definite D call. The germline CDR1 and CDR2 sequences are KGHDR and SFDVKD. This CDR3 spans 17 amino acids. V lost 1 base and J 2 bases, leaving 13 bases between the germline ends.

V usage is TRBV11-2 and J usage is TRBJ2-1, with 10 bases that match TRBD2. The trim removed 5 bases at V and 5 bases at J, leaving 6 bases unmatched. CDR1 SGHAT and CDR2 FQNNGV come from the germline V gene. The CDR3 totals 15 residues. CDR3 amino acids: CASSLSGRRDNEQFF. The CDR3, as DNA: TGTGCCAGCAGCCTTAGCGGGAGGAGGGACAATGAGCAGTTCTTC.

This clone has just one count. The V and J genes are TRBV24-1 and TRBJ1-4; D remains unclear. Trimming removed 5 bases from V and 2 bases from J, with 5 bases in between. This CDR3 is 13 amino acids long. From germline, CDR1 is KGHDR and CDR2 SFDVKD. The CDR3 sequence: CATSAGTNEKLFF. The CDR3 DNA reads TGTGCCACCAGTGCCGGGACTAATGAAAAACTGTTTTTT.

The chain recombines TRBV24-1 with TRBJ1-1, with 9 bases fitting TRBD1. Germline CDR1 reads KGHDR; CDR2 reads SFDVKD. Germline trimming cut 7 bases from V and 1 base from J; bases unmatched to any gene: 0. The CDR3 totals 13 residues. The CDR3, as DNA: TGTGCCACCAGGGACAGGGGGAACACTGAAGCTTTCTTT. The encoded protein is CATRDRGNTEAFF.

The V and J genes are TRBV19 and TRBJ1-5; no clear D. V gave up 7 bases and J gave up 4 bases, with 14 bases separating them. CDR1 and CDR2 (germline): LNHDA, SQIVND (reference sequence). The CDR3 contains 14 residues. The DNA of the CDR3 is TGTGCCAGTATGAGGTCGGATTTTAATCAGCCCCAGCATTTT. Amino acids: CASMRSDFNQPQHF. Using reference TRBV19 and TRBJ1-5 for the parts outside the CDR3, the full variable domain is DGGITQSPKYLFRKEGQNVTLSCEQNLNHDAMYWYRQDPGQGLRLIYYSQIVNDFQKGDIAEGYSVSREKKESFPLTVTSAQKNPTAFYLCASMRSDFNQPQHFGDGTRLSIL.

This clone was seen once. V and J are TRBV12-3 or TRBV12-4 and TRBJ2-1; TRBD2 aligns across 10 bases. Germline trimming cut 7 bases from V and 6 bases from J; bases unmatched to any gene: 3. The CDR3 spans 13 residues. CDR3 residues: CASKSGRANEQFF. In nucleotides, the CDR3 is TGTGCCAGCAAAAGCGGGAGGGCCAATGAGCAGTTCTTC.

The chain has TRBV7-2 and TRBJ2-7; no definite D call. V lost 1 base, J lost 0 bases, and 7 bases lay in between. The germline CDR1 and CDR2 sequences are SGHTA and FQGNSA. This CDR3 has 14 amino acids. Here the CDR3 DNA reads TGTGCCAGCAGCTTAGACTCACTCTCCTACGAGCAGTACTTC. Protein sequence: CASSLDSLSYEQYF. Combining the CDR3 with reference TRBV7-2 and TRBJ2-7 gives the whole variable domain GAGVSQSPSNKVTEKGKDVELRCDPISGHTALYWYRQSLGQGLEFLIYFQGNSAPDKSGLPSDRFSAERTGGSVSTLTIQRTQQEDSAVYLCASSLDSLSYEQYFGPGTRLTVT.

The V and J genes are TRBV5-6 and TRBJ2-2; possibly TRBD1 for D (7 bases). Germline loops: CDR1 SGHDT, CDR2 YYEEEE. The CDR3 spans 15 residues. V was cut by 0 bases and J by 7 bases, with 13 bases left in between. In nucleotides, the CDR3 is TGTGCCAGCAGCTTGGACAGGGGAGGTGGCGGGGAGCTGTTTTTT. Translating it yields CASSLDRGGGGELFF.

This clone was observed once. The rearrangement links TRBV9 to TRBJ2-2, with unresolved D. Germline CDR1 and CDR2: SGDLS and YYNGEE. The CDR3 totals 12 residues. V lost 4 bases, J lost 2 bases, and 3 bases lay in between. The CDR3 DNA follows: TGTGCCAGCAGCCAAAACACCGGGGAGCTGTTTTTT. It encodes CASSQNTGELFF. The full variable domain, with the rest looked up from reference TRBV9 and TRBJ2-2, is DSGVTQTPKHLITATGQRVTLRCSPRSGDLSVYWYQQSLDQGLQFLIQYYNGEERAKGNILERFSAQQFPDLHSELNLSSLELGDSALYFCASSQNTGELFFGEGSRLTVL.